The present T cell receptor beta chain was sequenced within a study of T cell responses to AZD1222 COVID-19 vaccine. Germline V gene data show CDR1 as SGHRS and CDR2 as YFSETQ. The V end lost 4 bases, the J end lost 1 base, and 6 bases lay between the germline ends. The CDR3 is made up of 13 amino acids. Whole-study findings and limits: The study found vaccine-associated CD4 TCRs spanning spike, dominant at 160-218 and 743-854.

Only in-frame clones appear in the TCRdb table, and some are missing; sequencing was by immunoSEQ multiplex PCR. In the table there are 69,000 or so clones, 70% to 90% of which are singletons. Of note for this clone: The antigen is undetermined.

The material sequenced was peripheral blood, taken 28 days after the second AZD1222 dose. This receptor was taken from an adult who received the AZD1222 COVID-19 vaccine. This chain links TRBV5-1 with TRBJ1-3, with a weak D call TRBD1 (5 bases). The CDR3 protein is CASSTGSGNTIYF. The CDR3 DNA is TGCGCCAGCAGCACAGGTTCTGGAAACACCATATATTTT.